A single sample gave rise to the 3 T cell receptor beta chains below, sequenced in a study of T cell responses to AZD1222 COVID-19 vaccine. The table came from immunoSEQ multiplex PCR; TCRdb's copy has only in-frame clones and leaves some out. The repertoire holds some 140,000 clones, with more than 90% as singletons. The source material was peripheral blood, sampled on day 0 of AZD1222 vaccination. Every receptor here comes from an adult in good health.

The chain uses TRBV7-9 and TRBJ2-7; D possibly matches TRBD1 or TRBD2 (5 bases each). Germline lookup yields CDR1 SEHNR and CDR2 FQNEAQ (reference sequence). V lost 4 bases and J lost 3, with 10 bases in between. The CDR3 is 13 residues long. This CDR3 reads CASSSGTLYEQYF. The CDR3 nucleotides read TGTGCCAGCAGCTCCGGGACCCTCTACGAGCAGTACTTC.

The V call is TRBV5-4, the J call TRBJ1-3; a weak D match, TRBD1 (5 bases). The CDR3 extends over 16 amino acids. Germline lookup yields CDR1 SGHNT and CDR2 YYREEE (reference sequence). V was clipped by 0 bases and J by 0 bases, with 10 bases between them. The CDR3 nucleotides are TGTGCCAGCAGCTTGGGGGGGTTTAGCTCTGGAAACACCATATATTTT. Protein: CASSLGGFSSGNTIYF.

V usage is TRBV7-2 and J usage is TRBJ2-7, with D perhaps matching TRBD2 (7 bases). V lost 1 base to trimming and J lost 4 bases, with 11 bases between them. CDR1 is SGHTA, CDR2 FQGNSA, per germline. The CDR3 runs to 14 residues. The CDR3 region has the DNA TGTGCCAGCAGCTTAGACGGGGGGCGGTACGAGCAGTACTTC. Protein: CASSLDGGRYEQYF.